The source of this T cell receptor beta chain is a study of blood T cell repertoires in COVID-19. Study summary: T cells, B-cell-depleted T cells, or PBMCs supplied cDNA or gDNA.

Participant-reported clinical history was the basis for cohort assignment. Recovered Cohort 3 donors showed two negative PCRs, clearance, or symptom resolution. Methods used by the authors: Amplification of reference gene primers was used by the study to estimate nucleated cell counts. Profiled with immunoSEQ multiplex PCR; TCRdb holds only in-frame clones, not every one. D and trimming come from the DNA, and the V and J calls and clone size come from that table. The sample has some 250,000 clones, 70% to 85% seen once. Germline V gene lookup returns CDR1 SGHRS and CDR2 YFSETQ. The CDR3 covers 14 residues. Trimming shortened V by 0 bases and J by 8 bases, and 11 bases separated the two germline ends.

The V gene is TRBV5-1, the J gene TRBJ1-4, with TRBD1 as a possible D gene (5 bases). This clonotype originated in a middle-aged man who had recovered from COVID-19. Specimen: PBMCs or T cells enriched from blood (not recorded which). CDR3 region: CASSLEGLREKLFF. The CDR3 bases are TGCGCCAGCAGCTTGGAGGGGTTACGGGAAAAACTGTTTTTT.